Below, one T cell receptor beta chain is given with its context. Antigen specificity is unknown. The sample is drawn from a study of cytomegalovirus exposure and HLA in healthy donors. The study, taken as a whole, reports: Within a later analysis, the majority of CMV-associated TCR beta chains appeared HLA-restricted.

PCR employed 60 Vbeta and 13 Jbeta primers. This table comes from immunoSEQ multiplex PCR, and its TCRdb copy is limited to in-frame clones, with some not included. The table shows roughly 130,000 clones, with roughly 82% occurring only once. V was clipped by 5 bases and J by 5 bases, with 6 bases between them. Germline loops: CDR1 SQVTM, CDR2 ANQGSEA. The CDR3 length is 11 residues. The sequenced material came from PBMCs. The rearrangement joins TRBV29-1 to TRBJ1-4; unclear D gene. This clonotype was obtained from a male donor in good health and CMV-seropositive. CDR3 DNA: TGCAGCGTTCTAAGCAATGAAAAACTGTTTTTT. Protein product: CSVLSNEKLFF.